These T cell receptor beta chains were read from a single sample in a study of response to subunit inactivated influenza vaccine. One entry per CDR3 protein results from TCRdb running MiXCR on the RT-PCR reads. Of just under 550,000 distinct CDR3 sequences in the sample, roughly 25% are singletons; the top ten hold about 3%. Another study also made use of these data, one on T cells expressing NK-cell markers.

The sequencing here drew on CD4+ T cells sorted from PBMCs, taken about 11 days after vaccination. The source of these receptors is a man between 50 and 59 years old who received an inactivated influenza vaccine. Both conserved end residues are part of each CDR3. The D gene is left open where the match is weak. Clone sizes are given selectively: once, few, many, or a class where the clone is expanded.

.,TRBV20-1,many,TRBJ2-1,TGCAGTGCTGACACCGATTTAGCGGAGTACTACAATGAGCAGTTCTTC,CSADTDLAEYYNEQFF
.,TRBV19,.,TRBJ2-1,TGTGCCAGTAGTTCTCCCGCTATGTACAATGAGCAGTTCTTC,CASSSPAMYNEQFF
.,TRBV28,.,TRBJ2-5,TGTGCCAGCAGTTTATTTGCGCGGGAGACCCAGTACTTC,CASSLFARETQYF
.,TRBV4-3,few,TRBJ2-3,TGCGCCAGCAGCCAGACCTCCCCGGGACCAGGAAGCACAGATACGCAGTATTTT,CASSQTSPGPGSTDTQYF
.,TRBV5-6,many,TRBJ2-1,TGTGCCAGCAGCGCGAGGTTTGGGGGAAAGTCGTTCTTC,CASSARFGGKSFF
.,TRBV9,.,TRBJ1-1,TGTGCCAGCAGCGTAGAAGGGTATGGCACTGAAGCTTTCTTT,CASSVEGYGTEAFF
TRBD1,TRBV12-3/TRBV12-4,.,TRBJ1-3,TGTGCCAGCAGTTCAGCAGGGGGTTCTGGAAACACCATATATTTT,CASSSAGGSGNTIYF
.,TRBV20-1,few,TRBJ1-1,TGCAGTGCTAGCAAGGGGGGGGCCATGAACACTGAAGCTTTCTTT,CSASKGGAMNTEAFF
TRBD1,TRBV5-4,.,TRBJ2-3,TGTGCCAGCAGCGCCGGGGACAGGTTGCCAGATACGCAGTATTTT,CASSAGDRLPDTQYF
TRBD1,TRBV7-2,.,TRBJ2-7,TGTGCCAGCAGCCGAGGGACAGGGATCTACGAGCAGTACTTC,CASSRGTGIYEQYF
.,TRBV29-1,few,TRBJ2-3,TGCAGCGTTAGTAAGACTAGCACAGATACGCAGTATTTT,CSVSKTSTDTQYF
.,TRBV5-6,few,TRBJ2-2,TGTGCCAGCAGCTTGTTATCACTCGGCGGCACCGGGGAGCTGTTTTTT,CASSLLSLGGTGELFF